The rows below give T cell receptor beta chains drawn from one sample of a study of cytotoxic CD8 clonotypes in ibrutinib-treated CLL. TCRdb's table, derived via immunoSEQ multiplex PCR, lists solely in-frame clones and lacks some. The sample shows over 200,000 clones, approximately 70% of them seen only once. The input for sequencing was PBMCs, taken after 12 months of ibrutinib treatment. The receptors were gathered from a human donor with chronic lymphocytic leukemia. Each CDR3 is given with its conserved first and last residue. The D gene is left open where the match is weak.

j_gene	d_gene	v_gene	CDR3aa
TRBJ1-1	.	TRBV7-8	CASSLEGMARGAEAFF
TRBJ1-5	.	TRBV28	CASNSNQPQHF
TRBJ1-1	.	TRBV11-2	CASSFGTEAFF
TRBJ1-4	.	TRBV9	CASSRQLYNEKLFF
TRBJ1-5	.	TRBV30	CAWSRTVNQPQHF
TRBJ2-3	.	TRBV6-6	CASSYLDYTDTQYF
TRBJ1-1	.	TRBV9	CASSVDPMNTEAFF
TRBJ1-4	.	TRBV6-5	CASRNERSNEKLFF
TRBJ2-7	.	TRBV5-6	CASSLEVSLNYEQYF
TRBJ1-1	.	TRBV18	CASSPVDTEAFF
TRBJ2-5	.	TRBV2	CASSGDGGQTQYF
TRBJ2-7	.	TRBV7-2	CASSFAGSEQYF
TRBJ1-2	.	TRBV6-6	CASSYDSNYGYTF
TRBJ1-5	.	TRBV9	CASSVGGHNQPQHF
TRBJ2-3	TRBD1	TRBV4-2	CASSHLGQGLGDTQYF
TRBJ2-7	TRBD2	TRBV30	CAGEGKALSSYEQYF
TRBJ1-1	.	TRBV30	CAWSVGPHTEAFF
TRBJ2-1	TRBD2	TRBV30	CAWSVRLAGGEQFF
TRBJ1-1	.	TRBV30	CAWSAGLLNTEAFF
TRBJ2-1	.	TRBV5-1	CASSLEGRAYNEQFF
TRBJ2-7	.	TRBV29-1	CSVEDSRQGWLNF
TRBJ1-4	.	TRBV19	CASSIGGIGGLREKLFF
TRBJ2-6	TRBD1	TRBV28	CASSPPTGTGANVLTF
TRBJ2-7	.	TRBV18	CASSRGGAYTYEQYF
TRBJ2-7	TRBD1	TRBV30	CAWSPGQGANEQYF
TRBJ2-1	.	TRBV21-1	CASSPLRGGGSNEQFF
TRBJ2-7	TRBD1	TRBV6-6	CASSSSGTGAGYEQYF
TRBJ1-2	.	TRBV19	CASTPLTVTYGYTF
TRBJ1-2	.	TRBV28	CASSLNRNYGYTF
TRBJ2-7	.	TRBV5-1	CASSWARGVGYEQYF
TRBJ1-2	.	TRBV27	CASRSPGDNYGYTF
TRBJ2-7	TRBD2	TRBV27	CASSFRTSGAVSEQYF
TRBJ2-5	TRBD1	TRBV11-2	CASRGQGAGETQYF
TRBJ1-2	.	TRBV20-1	CSAMGSYGYTF